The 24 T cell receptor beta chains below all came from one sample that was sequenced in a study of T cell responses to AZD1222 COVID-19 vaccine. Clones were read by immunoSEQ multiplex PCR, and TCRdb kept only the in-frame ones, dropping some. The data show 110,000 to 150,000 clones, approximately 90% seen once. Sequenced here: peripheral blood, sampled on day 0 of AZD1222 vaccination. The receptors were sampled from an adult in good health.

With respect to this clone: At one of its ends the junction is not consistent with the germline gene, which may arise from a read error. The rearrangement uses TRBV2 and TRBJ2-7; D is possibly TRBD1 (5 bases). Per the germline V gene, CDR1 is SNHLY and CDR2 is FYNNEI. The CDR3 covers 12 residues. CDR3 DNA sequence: TGTGCCGGCAGGACACTCTCCTACGAGCAGTACTTC. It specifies CAGRTLSYEQYF.

CDR3 amino acids: CASSLRGAPYEQYF. As DNA, the CDR3 is TGTGCCAGCAGCTTAAGAGGGGCACCCTACGAGCAGTACTTC. The chain joins TRBV11-3 to TRBJ2-7, with D perhaps assigned TRBD1 or TRBD2 (5 bases each). Germline lookup yields CDR1 SGHNT and CDR2 YENEEA. The CDR3 has 14 residues. Trimming took off 2 bases at V and 2 bases at J, with 10 bases between the two ends.

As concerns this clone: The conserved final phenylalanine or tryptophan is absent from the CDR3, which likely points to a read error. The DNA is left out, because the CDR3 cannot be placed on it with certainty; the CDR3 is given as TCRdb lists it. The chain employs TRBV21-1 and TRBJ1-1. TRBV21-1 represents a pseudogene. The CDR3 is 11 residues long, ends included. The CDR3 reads CASSKNPRQPI.

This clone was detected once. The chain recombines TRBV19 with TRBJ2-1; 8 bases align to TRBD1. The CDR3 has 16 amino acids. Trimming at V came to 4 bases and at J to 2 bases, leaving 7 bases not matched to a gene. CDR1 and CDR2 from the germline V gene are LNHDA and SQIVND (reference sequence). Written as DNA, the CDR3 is TGTGCCAGTAGTAGCTCCGGGACAGGAGCCTACAATGAGCAGTTCTTC. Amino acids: CASSSSGTGAYNEQFF.

CDR3 residues: CSASSGQGTDTQYF. CDR3 DNA sequence: TGCAGTGCCAGTTCGGGACAGGGCACAGATACGCAGTATTTT. The chain combines TRBV20-1 with TRBJ2-3, with 8 bases matching TRBD1. The CDR3 is 14 residues long. After removal of 6 bases from V and 1 base from J, the junction contained 6 bases not matched to a gene. Germline V CDR1 and CDR2: DFQATT, SNEGSKA (reference sequence).

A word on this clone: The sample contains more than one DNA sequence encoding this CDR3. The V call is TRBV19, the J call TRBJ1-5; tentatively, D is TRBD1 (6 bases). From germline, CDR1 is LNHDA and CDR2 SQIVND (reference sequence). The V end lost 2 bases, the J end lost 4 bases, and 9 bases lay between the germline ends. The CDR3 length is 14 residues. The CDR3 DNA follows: TGTGCCAGTAGTATATCAGGGGAGAATCAGCCCCAGCATTTT. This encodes CASSISGENQPQHF.

CDR3 amino acids: CASSLGGNTGELFF. CDR3 nucleotide sequence: TGTGCCAGCAGCCTGGGAGGAAACACCGGGGAGCTGTTTTTT. The V gene is TRBV7-9, the J gene TRBJ2-2; D possibly corresponds to TRBD2 (6 bases). V lost 5 bases, J lost 2 bases, and 9 bases lay in between. The CDR3 has 14 amino acids. Germline lookup yields CDR1 SEHNR and CDR2 FQNEAQ (reference sequence).

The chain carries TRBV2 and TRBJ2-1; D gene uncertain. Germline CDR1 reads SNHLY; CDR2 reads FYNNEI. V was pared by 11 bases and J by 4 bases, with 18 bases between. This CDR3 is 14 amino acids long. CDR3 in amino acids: CAGTPDPSYNEQFF. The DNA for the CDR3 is TGTGCCGGCACACCGGACCCCTCTTACAATGAGCAGTTCTTC.

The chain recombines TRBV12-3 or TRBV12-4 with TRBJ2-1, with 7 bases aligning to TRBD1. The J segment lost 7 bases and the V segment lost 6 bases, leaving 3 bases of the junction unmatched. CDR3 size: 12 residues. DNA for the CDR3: TGTGCCAGCAGACAGGGGTCGAATGAGCAGTTCTTC. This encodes CASRQGSNEQFF.

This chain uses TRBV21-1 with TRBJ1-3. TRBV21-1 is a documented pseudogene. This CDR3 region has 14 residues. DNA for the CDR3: TGTGCCCCGAGTAGGACTTCTCTCGGAAACACCATATATTTT. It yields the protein CAPSRTSLGNTIYF.

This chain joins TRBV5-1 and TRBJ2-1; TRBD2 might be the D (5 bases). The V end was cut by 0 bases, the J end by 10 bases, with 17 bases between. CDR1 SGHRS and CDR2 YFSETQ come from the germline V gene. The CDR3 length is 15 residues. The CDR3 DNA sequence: TGCGCCAGCAGCTTGGGAGGGCGGGTCGATCGGGAGCAGTTCTTC. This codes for CASSLGGRVDREQFF.

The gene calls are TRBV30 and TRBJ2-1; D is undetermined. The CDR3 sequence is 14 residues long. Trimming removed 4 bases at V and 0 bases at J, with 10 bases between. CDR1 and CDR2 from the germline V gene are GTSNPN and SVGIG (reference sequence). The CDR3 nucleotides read TGTGCCTGGACGAGCGTGAGCTCCTACAATGAGCAGTTCTTC. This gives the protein CAWTSVSSYNEQFF. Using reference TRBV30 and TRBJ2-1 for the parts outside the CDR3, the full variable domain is SQTIHQWPATLVQPVGSPLSLECTVEGTSNPNLYWYRQAAGRGLQLLFYSVGIGQISSEVPQNLSASRPQDRQFILSSKKLLLSDSGFYLCAWTSVSSYNEQFFGPGTRLTVL.

DNA for the CDR3: TGTGCCAGCTCACCCAACATGAACACTGAAGCTTTCTTT. Its protein product is CASSPNMNTEAFF. This chain joins TRBV18 and TRBJ1-1; no reliable D call. Trimming left V 3 bases short and J 0 bases short, with 5 bases between. The length of the CDR3 is 13 residues. Germline assignment: CDR1 KGHSH and CDR2 LQKENI. The full variable domain, with the rest looked up from reference TRBV18 and TRBJ1-1, is NAGVMQNPRHLVRRRGQEARLRCSPMKGHSHVYWYRQLPEEGLKFMVYLQKENIIDESGMPKERFSAEFPKEGPSILRIQQVVRGDSAAYFCASSPNMNTEAFFGQGTRLTVV.

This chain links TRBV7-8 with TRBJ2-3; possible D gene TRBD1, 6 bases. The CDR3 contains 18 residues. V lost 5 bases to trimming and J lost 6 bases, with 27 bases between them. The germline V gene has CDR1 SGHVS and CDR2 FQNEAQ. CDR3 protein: CASSLGVRVTQGRDTQYF. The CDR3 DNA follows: TGTGCCAGCAGCCTTGGGGTCAGGGTAACGCAGGGGCGGGATACGCAGTATTTT.

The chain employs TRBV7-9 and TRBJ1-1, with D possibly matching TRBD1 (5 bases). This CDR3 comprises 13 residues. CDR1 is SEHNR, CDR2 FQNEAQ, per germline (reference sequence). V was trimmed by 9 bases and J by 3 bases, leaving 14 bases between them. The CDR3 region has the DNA TGTGCCAGTGACCGGTGGGGGGACACTGAAGCTTTCTTT. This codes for CASDRWGDTEAFF.

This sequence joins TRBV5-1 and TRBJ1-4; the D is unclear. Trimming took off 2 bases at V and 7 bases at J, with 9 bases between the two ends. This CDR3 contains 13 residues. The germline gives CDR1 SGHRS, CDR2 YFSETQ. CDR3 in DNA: TGCGCCAGCAGCTTTGGTGTGGGTGAAAAACTGTTTTTT. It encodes CASSFGVGEKLFF.

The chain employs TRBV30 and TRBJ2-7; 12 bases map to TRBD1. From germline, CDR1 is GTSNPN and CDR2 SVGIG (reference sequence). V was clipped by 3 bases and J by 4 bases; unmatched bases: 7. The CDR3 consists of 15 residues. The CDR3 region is CAWRDAGQGAYEQYF. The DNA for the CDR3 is TGTGCCTGGAGGGATGCGGGACAGGGGGCTTACGAGCAGTACTTC. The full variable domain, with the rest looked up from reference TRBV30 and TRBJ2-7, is SQTIHQWPATLVQPVGSPLSLECTVEGTSNPNLYWYRQAAGRGLQLLFYSVGIGQISSEVPQNLSASRPQDRQFILSSKKLLLSDSGFYLCAWRDAGQGAYEQYFGPGTRLTVT.

The DNA of the CDR3 is TGTGCCAGCAGCCCGGGACCGGCGGGCCTCTGGGACACTGAAGCTTTCTTT. Protein sequence: CASSPGPAGLWDTEAFF. The V and J genes are TRBV14 and TRBJ1-1, with TRBD1 as a possible D gene (5 bases). With 4 bases removed from V and 3 bases from J, the gap between germline ends came to 21 bases. CDR1 SGHDN and CDR2 FVKESK come from the germline V gene. This CDR3 contains 17 residues.

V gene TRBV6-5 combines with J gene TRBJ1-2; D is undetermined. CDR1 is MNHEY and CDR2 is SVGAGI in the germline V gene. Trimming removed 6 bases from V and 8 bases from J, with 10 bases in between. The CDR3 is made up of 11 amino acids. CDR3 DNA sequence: TGTGCCAGCAGACCACTCGGAGGCTACACCTTC. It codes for CASRPLGGYTF.

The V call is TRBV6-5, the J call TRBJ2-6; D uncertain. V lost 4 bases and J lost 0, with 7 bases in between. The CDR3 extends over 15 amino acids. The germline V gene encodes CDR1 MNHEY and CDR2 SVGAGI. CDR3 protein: CASSSATSGANVLTF. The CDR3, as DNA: TGTGCCAGCAGTTCCGCCACCTCTGGGGCCAACGTCCTGACTTTC.

The CDR3 DNA follows: TGTGCCATCCTAGTAAACTCTGGAAACACCATATATTTT. Its protein product is CAILVNSGNTIYF. The chain links TRBV10-3 to TRBJ1-3, with no clear D. V lost 8 bases, J lost 0 bases, and 8 bases lay in between. Germline V gene sequence: CDR1 ENHRY, CDR2 SYGVKD. There are 13 residues in the CDR3.

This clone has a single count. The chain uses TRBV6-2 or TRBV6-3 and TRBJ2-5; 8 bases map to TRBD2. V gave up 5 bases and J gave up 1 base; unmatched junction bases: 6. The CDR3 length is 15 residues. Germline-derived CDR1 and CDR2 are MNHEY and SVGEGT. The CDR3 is CASSAPGTSQETQYF. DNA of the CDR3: TGTGCCAGCAGTGCCCCCGGGACTAGCCAAGAGACCCAGTACTTC.

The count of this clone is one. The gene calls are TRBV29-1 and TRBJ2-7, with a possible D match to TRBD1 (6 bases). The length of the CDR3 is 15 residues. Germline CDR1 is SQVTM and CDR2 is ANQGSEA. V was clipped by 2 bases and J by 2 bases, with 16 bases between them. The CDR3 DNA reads TGCAGCGTTGAATCCGGGTTTACAGGGACCTACGAGCAGTACTTC. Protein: CSVESGFTGTYEQYF.

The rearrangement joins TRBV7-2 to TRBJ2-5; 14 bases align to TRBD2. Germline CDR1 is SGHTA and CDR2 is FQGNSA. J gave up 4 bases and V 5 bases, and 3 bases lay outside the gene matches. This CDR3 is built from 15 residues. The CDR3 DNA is TGTGCCAGCAGCGCGACTAGCGGGGGGGCAGAGACCCAGTACTTC. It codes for CASSATSGGAETQYF.